This T cell receptor (beta chain) emerged from a study of T cells in Graves' hyperthyroidism and ophthalmopathy. Study observations and caveats: Ophthalmopathy and stable hyperthyroidism were separated by a 13 V-J model. Blood also showed most of the thyroid clonotypes that were expanded above 0.001.

A remark on this clonotype: Its target is unknown.

RNA transcripts yielded amplified TCR beta CDR3 regions. TCR CDR3 regions were first amplified by RT-PCR with HTBI primers. TCRdb ran MiXCR on the multiplex PCR reads and lists one entry per CDR3 protein. The sample holds hundreds of thousands of distinct CDR3 sequences, just under 20% seen once. Trimming cost V 4 bases and J 4 bases, with 4 bases left between them. The germline V gene encodes CDR1 SQVTM and CDR2 ANQGSEA. This CDR3 comprises 10 residues. Investigators excluded patients with uncontrolled infection, other autoimmune disease, pregnancy or lactation. Clinical symptoms, serum thyroxine and TRAb, thyroid ultrasound and orbital computed tomography were used for the diagnoses.

The sample consisted of blood. The source is a middle-aged man with Graves' ophthalmopathy. The V call is TRBV29-1, the J call TRBJ1-1; the D is unclear. The CDR3 sequence is CSVASTEAFF. In nucleotides, the CDR3 is TGCAGCGTTGCGAGCACTGAAGCTTTCTTT.